Shown below are 10 T cell receptor beta chains from a single sample sequenced in a study of cytotoxic CD8 clonotypes in ibrutinib-treated CLL. The data were produced by immunoSEQ multiplex PCR, yet TCRdb's version contains in-frame clones alone and is incomplete. Among more than 85,000 clones listed, about 74% were seen once. The source was PBMCs, collected after 24 months of ibrutinib treatment. The receptor source for this set is a human donor with chronic lymphocytic leukemia.

This clone has just a few counts. The chain has TRBV18 and TRBJ2-7; D not resolved. The V gene's germline CDR1 is KGHSH and CDR2 LQKENI. This CDR3 comprises 14 residues. V was trimmed by 6 bases and J by 2 bases, leaving 14 bases between them. The CDR3 region is CASSPGTITYEQYF. In DNA form, the CDR3 reads TGTGCCAGCTCCCCCGGTACAATAACCTACGAGCAGTACTTC.

In DNA form, the CDR3 reads TGTGCCAGCAGCTTGCCCACAGGGGGCCAAAACATTCAGTACTTC. It translates to CASSLPTGGQNIQYF. The chain links TRBV5-4 to TRBJ2-4, with TRBD1 matching 9 bases. The germline V gene encodes CDR1 SGHNT and CDR2 YYREEE (reference sequence). J gave up 5 bases and V 1 base, and 4 bases lay outside the gene matches. The CDR3 runs 15 residues.

This chain joins TRBV5-1 and TRBJ2-2; TRBD2 aligns across 8 bases. Germline lookup yields CDR1 SGHRS and CDR2 YFSETQ. V was pared by 2 bases and J by 4 bases, with 4 bases of the junction left unmatched. The CDR3 loop spans 15 amino acids. CDR3 coding DNA: TGCGCCAGCAGCTTCGGACTAGCTTTCACCGGGGAGCTGTTTTTT. Amino acid sequence: CASSFGLAFTGELFF.

The chain joins TRBV27 to TRBJ1-2, with D perhaps matching TRBD1 (5 bases). In germline, CDR1 is MNHEY, CDR2 SMNVEV (reference sequence). This CDR3 has 14 residues. CDR3 in amino acids: CAVGAGPLNYGYTF. CDR3 in DNA: TGTGCGGTCGGGGCGGGGCCATTAAACTATGGCTACACCTTC.

CDR3 residues: CASSPTGRNQPQHF. Written as DNA, the CDR3 is TGTGCCAGCAGCCCCACAGGGCGCAATCAGCCCCAGCATTTT. The chain carries TRBV7-8 and TRBJ1-5; D might be TRBD1 (6 bases). This CDR3 has 14 residues. The germline V and J ends were trimmed by 5 bases and 2 bases, with 10 bases remaining between them. Germline-derived CDR1 and CDR2 are SGHVS and FQNEAQ.

The chain links TRBV5-1 to TRBJ1-6; no firm D call. Germline V gene sequence: CDR1 SGHRS, CDR2 YFSETQ. V lost 2 bases and J 5 bases, leaving 11 bases between the germline ends. This CDR3 is 15 amino acids long. This CDR3 reads CASSFGGRDNSPLHF. In nucleotides, the CDR3 is TGCGCCAGCAGCTTTGGCGGGCGCGATAATTCACCCCTCCACTTT. Full variable domain (missing parts from reference TRBV5-1 and TRBJ1-6): KAGVTQTPRYLIKTRGQQVTLSCSPISGHRSVSWYQQTPGQGLQFLFEYFSETQRNKGNFPGRFSGRQFSNSRSEMNVSTLELGDSALYLCASSFGGRDNSPLHFGNGTRLTVT.

The V gene is TRBV15, the J gene TRBJ2-1; TRBD2 might be the D (7 bases). Per the germline V gene, CDR1 is LNHNV and CDR2 is YYDKDF (reference sequence). This CDR3 has 15 residues. The germline V and J ends were trimmed by 6 bases and 2 bases, with 14 bases remaining between them. This chain's CDR3 is CATRGAGVPYNEQFF. CDR3 DNA sequence: TGTGCCACCAGGGGGGCGGGAGTCCCCTACAATGAGCAGTTCTTC.

The gene calls are TRBV9 and TRBJ2-7; D is possibly TRBD2 (5 bases). This CDR3 is 15 amino acids long. Germline lookup yields CDR1 SGDLS and CDR2 YYNGEE. V shed 4 bases and J shed 0 bases, with 14 bases lying between them. CDR3 sequence (DNA): TGTGCCAGCAGCCCCATCGGCAGCGGCTCCTACGAGCAGTACTTC. It codes for CASSPIGSGSYEQYF. The variable domain in full, with the rest retrieved from reference TRBV9 and TRBJ2-7, is DSGVTQTPKHLITATGQRVTLRCSPRSGDLSVYWYQQSLDQGLQFLIQYYNGEERAKGNILERFSAQQFPDLHSELNLSSLELGDSALYFCASSPIGSGSYEQYFGPGTRLTVT.

This chain connects TRBV5-6 to TRBJ1-2; D is unresolved. Germline V lookup: CDR1 SGHDT, CDR2 YYEEEE. V was trimmed by 4 bases and J by 2 bases, leaving 9 bases between them. The CDR3 sequence is 13 residues long. CDR3 nucleotide sequence: TGTGCCAGCAGCCTAGGTTCGAACTATGGCTACACCTTC. Encoded protein: CASSLGSNYGYTF.

V usage is TRBV27 and J usage is TRBJ2-3; 10 bases map to TRBD1. The trim removed 6 bases at V and 6 bases at J, leaving 3 bases unmatched. The CDR3 runs to 13 residues. The germline gives CDR1 MNHEY, CDR2 SMNVEV (reference sequence). Written as DNA, the CDR3 is TGTGCCAGCAGCGACAGGGGGCTCGATACGCAGTATTTT. It encodes CASSDRGLDTQYF.